The source of this T cell receptor (beta chain) is a study of CD8+CD57+ T cells in acquired aplastic anemia. In the study overall: Sorted cells (CD4+ and CD8+) yielded DNA amounts that averaged about 2.9 ug.

Concerning this clonotype: Its specificity is not known.

By flow cytometry, patients selected for sequencing had shown an expansion of CD8+CD57+ cells. At the time of blood sampling, patients had not yet received any therapy. Germline assignment: CDR1 SNHLY and CDR2 FYNNEI. The CDR3 length is 15 residues. V lost 5 bases, J lost 0 bases, and 5 bases stayed unmatched. Study-wide points: A significant difference in CD8+ Simpson's diversity between patients and controls was not found. Patients had around 30 CD8+ CDR3 sequences in common with controls (the shared set).

Researchers used genomic DNA as the template to profile TCR beta VDJ and CDR3. A single record per CDR3 protein comes from TCRdb applying MiXCR to the reads. The sample holds roughly 290,000 distinct CDR3 sequences, 45% to 65% seen once. This receptor was obtained from a human donor with aplastic anemia. The chain recombines TRBV2 with TRBJ1-1; TRBD1 matches at 8 bases. The sequencing input was sorted CD4+, CD8+, or CD8+CD57+ T cells (not recorded which) from PBMCs. The CDR3 sequence is CASSFQGALNTEAFF. CDR3 bases: TGTGCCAGCAGTTTTCAGGGGGCCCTGAACACTGAAGCTTTCTTT.